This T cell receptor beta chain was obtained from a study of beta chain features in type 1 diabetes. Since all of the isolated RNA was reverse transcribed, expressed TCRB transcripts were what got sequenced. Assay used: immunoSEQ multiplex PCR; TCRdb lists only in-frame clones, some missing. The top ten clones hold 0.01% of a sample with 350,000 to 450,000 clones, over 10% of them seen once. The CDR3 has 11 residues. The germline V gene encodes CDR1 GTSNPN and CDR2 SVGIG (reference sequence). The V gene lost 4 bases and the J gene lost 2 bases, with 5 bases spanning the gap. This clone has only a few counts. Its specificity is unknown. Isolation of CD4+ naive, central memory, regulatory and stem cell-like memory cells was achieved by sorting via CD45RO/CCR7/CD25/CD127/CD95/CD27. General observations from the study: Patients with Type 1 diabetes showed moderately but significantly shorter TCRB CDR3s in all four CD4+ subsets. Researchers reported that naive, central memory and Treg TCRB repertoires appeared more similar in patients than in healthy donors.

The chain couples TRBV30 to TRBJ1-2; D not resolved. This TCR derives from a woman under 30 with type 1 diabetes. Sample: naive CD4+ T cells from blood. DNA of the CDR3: TGTGCCTGGACCCGGAACTATGGCTACACCTTC. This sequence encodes CAWTRNYGYTF.